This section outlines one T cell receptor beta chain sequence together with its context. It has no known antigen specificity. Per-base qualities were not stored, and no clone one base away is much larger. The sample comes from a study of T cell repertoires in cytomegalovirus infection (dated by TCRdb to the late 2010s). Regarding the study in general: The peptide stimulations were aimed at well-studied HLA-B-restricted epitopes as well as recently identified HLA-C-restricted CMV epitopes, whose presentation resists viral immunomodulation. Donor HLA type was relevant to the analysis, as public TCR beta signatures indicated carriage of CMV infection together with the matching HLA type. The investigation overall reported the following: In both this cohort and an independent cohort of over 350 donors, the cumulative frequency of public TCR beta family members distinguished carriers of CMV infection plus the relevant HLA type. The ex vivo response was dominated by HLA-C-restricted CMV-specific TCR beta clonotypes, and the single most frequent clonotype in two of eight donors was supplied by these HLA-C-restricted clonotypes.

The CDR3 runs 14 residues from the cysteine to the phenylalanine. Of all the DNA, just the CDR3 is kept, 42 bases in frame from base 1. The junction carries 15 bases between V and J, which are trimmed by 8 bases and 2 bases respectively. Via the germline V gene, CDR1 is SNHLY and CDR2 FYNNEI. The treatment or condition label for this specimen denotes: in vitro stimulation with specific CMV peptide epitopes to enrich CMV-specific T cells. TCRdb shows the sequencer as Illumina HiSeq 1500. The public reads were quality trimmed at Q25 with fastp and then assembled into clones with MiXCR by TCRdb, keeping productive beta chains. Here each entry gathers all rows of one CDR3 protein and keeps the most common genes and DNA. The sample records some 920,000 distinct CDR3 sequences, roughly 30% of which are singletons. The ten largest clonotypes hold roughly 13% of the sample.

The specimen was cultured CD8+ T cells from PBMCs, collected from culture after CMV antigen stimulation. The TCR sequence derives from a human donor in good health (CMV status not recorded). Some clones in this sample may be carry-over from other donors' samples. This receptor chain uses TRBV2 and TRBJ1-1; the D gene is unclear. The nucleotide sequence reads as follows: TGTGCCAGCCTGGGTTACTTTCACAACACTGAAGCTTTCTTT. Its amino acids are CASLGYFHNTEAFF.